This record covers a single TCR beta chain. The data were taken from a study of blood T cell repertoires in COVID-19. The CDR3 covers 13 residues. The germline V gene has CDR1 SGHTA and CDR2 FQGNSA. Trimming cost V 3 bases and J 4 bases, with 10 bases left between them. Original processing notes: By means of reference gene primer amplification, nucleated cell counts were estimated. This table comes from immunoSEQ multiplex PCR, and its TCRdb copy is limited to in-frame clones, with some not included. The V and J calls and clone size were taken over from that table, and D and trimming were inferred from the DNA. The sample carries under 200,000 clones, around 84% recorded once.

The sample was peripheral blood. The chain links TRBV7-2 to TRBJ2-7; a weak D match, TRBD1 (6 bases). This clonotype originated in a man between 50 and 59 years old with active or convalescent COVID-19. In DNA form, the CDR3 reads TGTGCCAGCAGCTTTGGCAGGGGTTACGAGCAGTACTTC. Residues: CASSFGRGYEQYF.